This record concerns one T cell receptor (beta chain) sequence. Its antigen remains unknown. This sample is part of a study of T cell responses to AZD1222 COVID-19 vaccine. Notes on the study in general: Spike-wide vaccine-associated CD4 TCRs dominated at 160-218 and 743-854. Increases in Spike-specific TCR breadth and depth were seen after two AZD1222 doses. Only a handful of people who got AZD1222 tested seropositive at baseline.

Data came from immunoSEQ multiplex PCR; TCRdb stores just in-frame clones and leaves some out. Among under 150,000 clones, approximately 87% were seen once, and the ten largest hold about 1.5%. The receptor comes from an adult who received the AZD1222 COVID-19 vaccine. The sequencing used peripheral blood, collected 28 days after the second AZD1222 dose.

The CDR3 is CASNLLGRADYEQYV. The CDR3 nucleotides read TGTGCCAGCAACCTTTTGGGGCGGGCAGACTACGAGCAGTACGTC. This sequence joins TRBV7-9 and TRBJ2-7, with D tentatively TRBD1 or TRBD2 (5 bases each). The germline V gene encodes CDR1 SEHNR and CDR2 FQNEAQ (reference sequence). V lost 7 bases to trimming and J lost 3 bases, with 19 bases between them. The CDR3 spans 15 residues.